The TCR beta chain under discussion was sequenced for a study of cytomegalovirus exposure and HLA in healthy donors. This CDR3 comprises 17 residues. Germline values: CDR1 SNHLY, CDR2 FYNNEI. The V end lost 3 bases, the J end lost 0 bases, and 15 bases lay between the germline ends. This table comes from immunoSEQ multiplex PCR, and its TCRdb copy is limited to in-frame clones, with some not included. The sample yields approximately 160,000 clones, about 90% seen once. The specimen sequenced was PBMCs. The receptor was derived from a woman under 30 in good health and CMV-seropositive. V is TRBV2 and J is TRBJ2-1, with a possible D match to TRBD2 (6 bases). The CDR3 reads CASSEFLQDYSYNEQFF. The CDR3, as DNA: TGTGCCAGCAGTGAGTTTCTGCAGGACTACTCCTACAATGAGCAGTTCTTC.